One and the same sample provided the 15 T cell receptor beta chains below, sequenced in a study of blood T cell repertoires in COVID-19. Clones were sequenced by immunoSEQ multiplex PCR, and TCRdb holds only the in-frame ones, with some missing. The sample lists about 210,000 clones; just over 90% were seen once. Material for sequencing was peripheral blood. These receptor sequences come from a man in his thirties or forties with acute or convalescent COVID-19.

This chain connects TRBV28 to TRBJ2-2; 9 nucleotides match TRBD2. CDR1 MDHEN and CDR2 SYDVKM come from the germline V gene. V gave up 3 bases and J gave up 7 bases; unmatched junction bases: 6. The CDR3 covers 15 residues. CDR3 nucleotides: TGTGCCAGCAGTTTCGGGCTAGCGGGATTCGGGGAGCTGTTTTTT. Protein product: CASSFGLAGFGELFF.

The chain carries TRBV27 and TRBJ2-2; D unresolved. This CDR3 has 15 amino acids. The germline V gene encodes CDR1 MNHEY and CDR2 SMNVEV (reference sequence). The ends were cut back, 0 bases at V and 3 bases at J, with 8 bases in the middle. CDR3 residues: CASSLSRLDTGELFF. The CDR3 DNA sequence: TGTGCCAGCAGTTTATCGAGGCTTGACACCGGGGAGCTGTTTTTT.

The chain links TRBV3-1 (or the pseudogene TRBV3-2) to TRBJ2-3, with a weak D call TRBD1 (6 bases). Germline V gene data show CDR1 as LGHDT and CDR2 as YNNKEL (reference sequence). The V end lost 4 bases, the J end lost 11 bases, and 16 bases lay between the germline ends. The CDR3 sequence is 13 residues long. In nucleotides, the CDR3 is TGTGCCAGCAGCCGCATGACAGGCCCCATGCAGTATTTT. Its protein is CASSRMTGPMQYF.

This clone was counted at least ten times. The identical CDR3 is also encoded by other nucleotide sequences in the sample. The chain couples TRBV5-4 to TRBJ2-2; 7 nucleotides align to TRBD1. Germline V CDR1 and CDR2: SGHNT, YYREEE (reference sequence). The trim removed 4 bases at V and 1 base at J, leaving 7 bases unmatched. The CDR3 is 16 amino acids. CDR3 sequence: CASSPGTALNTGELFF. Written as DNA, the CDR3 is TGTGCCAGCAGCCCCGGGACAGCTTTGAACACCGGGGAGCTGTTTTTT.

The gene calls are TRBV5-1 and TRBJ2-3, with D unclear. This CDR3 is 18 amino acids long. Germline values: CDR1 SGHRS, CDR2 YFSETQ. Trimming pared 0 bases from V and 3 bases from J, leaving 20 bases between. The CDR3 DNA sequence: TGCGCCAGCAGCTTGGCCGGTACGCGCCCCCTAGGTACAGATACGCAGTATTTT. This sequence encodes CASSLAGTRPLGTDTQYF.

For the CDR3, the DNA is TGTGCCATCAGTGAGTCCGGGACTAGCGGGCCAAGCTCCTACAATGAGCAGTTCTTC. Translated: CAISESGTSGPSSYNEQFF. The rearrangement uses TRBV10-3 and TRBJ2-1; 12 positions agree with TRBD2. This CDR3 comprises 19 residues. Trimming removed 0 bases from V and 0 bases from J; junction bases left unmatched: 6. CDR1 and CDR2 (germline): ENHRY, SYGVKD.

J is TRBJ1-6 and V is TRBV6-1, with TRBD1 matching 8 bases. CDR3 size: 16 residues. The V segment lost 4 bases and the J segment 7 bases; nucleotides outside the gene matches: 9. The germline V gene has CDR1 MNHNS and CDR2 SASEGT. The CDR3 sequence is CASSAIGQGTNSPLHF. DNA of the CDR3: TGTGCCAGCAGTGCCATAGGACAGGGTACGAATTCACCCCTCCACTTT.

The CDR3 sequence is CASSSGTSGSRDKNIQYF. The DNA for the CDR3 is TGCGCCAGCAGCTCCGGGACTAGCGGGAGCAGAGACAAAAACATTCAGTACTTC. The chain carries TRBV5-1 and TRBJ2-4, with TRBD2 matching over 14 bases. The CDR3 spans 18 residues. Trimming removed 3 bases from V and 3 bases from J; junction bases left unmatched: 8. In germline, CDR1 is SGHRS, CDR2 YFSETQ.

This chain uses TRBV18 with TRBJ2-6; D remains unclear. Trimming took 1 base from V and 2 from J, leaving 15 bases between them. This CDR3 is 18 amino acids long. Germline values: CDR1 KGHSH, CDR2 LQKENI. The chain's CDR3 is CASSPQSSLRAGANVLTF. The CDR3 DNA reads TGTGCCAGCTCACCACAGTCCTCGCTCCGGGCTGGGGCCAACGTCCTGACTTTC.

This chain links TRBV4-1 with TRBJ2-7; 15 nucleotides agree with TRBD2. The CDR3 consists of 18 residues. The ends lost 4 bases at V and 5 bases at J; junction bases unmatched: 12. Germline V lookup: CDR1 MGHRA, CDR2 YSYEKL. Written as DNA, the CDR3 is TGCGCCAGCAGCCCTCCGGGACTAGCGGGAGGAGTTCTCCACGAGCAGTACTTC. Translating gives CASSPPGLAGGVLHEQYF.

The chain recombines TRBV28 with TRBJ2-7, with 8 bases matching TRBD2. The V gene end was trimmed by 3 bases and the J gene end by 0 bases; junction bases not matched to a gene: 4. CDR3 length equals 15 residues. The germline V gene has CDR1 MDHEN and CDR2 SYDVKM. For the CDR3, the DNA is TGTGCCAGCAGTTTTCAGACTAGCGCCTCCTACGAGCAGTACTTC. It is translated as CASSFQTSASYEQYF.

This chain joins TRBV19 and TRBJ1-1; D not certain. This CDR3 is built from 15 residues. CDR1 is LNHDA, CDR2 SQIVND, per germline (reference sequence). Between the trimmed V and J ends, which lost 7 bases and 0 bases, there was a span of 15 bases. The CDR3 reads CASNKKTNLNTEAFF. Here the CDR3 DNA reads TGTGCCAGTAACAAGAAAACGAACCTGAACACTGAAGCTTTCTTT.

The rearrangement uses TRBV29-1 and TRBJ2-2; no clear D. Germline CDR1 is SQVTM and CDR2 is ANQGSEA. V lost 6 bases and J lost 3, with 5 bases in between. This CDR3 comprises 11 residues. The CDR3 DNA reads TGCAGCGTAGGAGACACCGGGGAGCTGTTTTTT. Protein product: CSVGDTGELFF.

The chain is built from TRBV7-9 and TRBJ2-5, with D possibly matching TRBD2 (5 bases). Germline V lookup: CDR1 SEHNR, CDR2 FQNEAQ (reference sequence). V lost 5 bases and J lost 5, with 6 bases in between. The CDR3 has 11 amino acids. The CDR3 DNA sequence: TGTGCCAGCAGCGGCGGGGAGACCCAGTACTTC. Its translation: CASSGGETQYF.

The V gene is TRBV30, the J gene TRBJ2-5, with D possibly TRBD2 on 5 matching bases. Per germline, CDR1 GTSNPN and CDR2 SVGIG (reference sequence). The CDR3 is 14 residues long. V was cut by 5 bases and J by 2 bases, with 15 bases left in between. CDR3 loop: CAWGTRRIQETQYF. As DNA, the CDR3 is TGTGCCTGGGGTACTAGGAGGATTCAAGAGACCCAGTACTTC.